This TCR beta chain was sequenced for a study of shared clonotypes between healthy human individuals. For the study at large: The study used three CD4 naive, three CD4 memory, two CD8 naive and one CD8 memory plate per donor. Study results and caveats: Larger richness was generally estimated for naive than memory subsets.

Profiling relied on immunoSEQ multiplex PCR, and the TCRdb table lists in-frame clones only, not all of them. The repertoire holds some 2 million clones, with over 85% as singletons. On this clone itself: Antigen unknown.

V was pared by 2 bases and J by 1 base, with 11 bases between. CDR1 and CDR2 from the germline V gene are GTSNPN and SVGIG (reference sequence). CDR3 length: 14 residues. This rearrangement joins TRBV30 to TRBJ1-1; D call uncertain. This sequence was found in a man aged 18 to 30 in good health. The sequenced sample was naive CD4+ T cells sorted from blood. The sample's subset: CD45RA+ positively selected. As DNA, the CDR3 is TGTGCCTGGAGTTTATTGGTGAAGAACACTGAAGCTTTCTTT. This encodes CAWSLLVKNTEAFF.